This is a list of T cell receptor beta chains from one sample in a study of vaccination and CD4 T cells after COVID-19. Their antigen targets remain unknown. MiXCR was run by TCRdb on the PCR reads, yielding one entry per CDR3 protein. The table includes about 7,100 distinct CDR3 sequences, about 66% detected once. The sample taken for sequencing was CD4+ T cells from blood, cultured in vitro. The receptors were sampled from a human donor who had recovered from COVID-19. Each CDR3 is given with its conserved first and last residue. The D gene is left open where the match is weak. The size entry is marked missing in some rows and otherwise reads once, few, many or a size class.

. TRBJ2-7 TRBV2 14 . TGTGCCAGCAGTTACCTCGGGACGGATTACGAGCAGTACTTC CASSYLGTDYEQYF
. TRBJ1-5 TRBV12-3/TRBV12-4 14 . TGTGCCAGCAGTTTAGCCAACGGCAACCAGCCCCAGCATTTT CASSLANGNQPQHF
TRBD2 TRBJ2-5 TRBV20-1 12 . TGCAGTGCAAGGACTAGGGCAAGGACCCAGTACTTC CSARTRARTQYF
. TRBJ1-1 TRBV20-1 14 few TGCAGTGCGCGTAACCCGAGGGGAAACACTGAAGCTTTCTTT CSARNPRGNTEAFF
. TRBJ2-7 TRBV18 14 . TGTGCCAGCTCACCAATAGGCAGGGAGGCCGAGCAGTACTTC CASSPIGREAEQYF
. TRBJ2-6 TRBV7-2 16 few TGTGCCAGCAACTTCTGGGGGAGCTCTGGGGCCAACGTCCTGACTTTC CASNFWGSSGANVLTF
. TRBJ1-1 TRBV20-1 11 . TGCAGTGCGGAAGACGGCACTGAAGCTTTCTTT CSAEDGTEAFF
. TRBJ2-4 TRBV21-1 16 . TGTGCCAGCAGCAGGGGTTCGACGCTCGCCAAAAACATTCAGTACTTC CASSRGSTLAKNIQYF
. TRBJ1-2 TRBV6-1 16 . TGTGCCAGCAGCCCTCATTCCCCCTCGGGTATCTATGGCTACACCTTC CASSPHSPSGIYGYTF
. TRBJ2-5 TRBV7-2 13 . TGTGCCAGCAGCTTTCGTGGGGGGGAGACCCAGTACTTC CASSFRGGETQYF
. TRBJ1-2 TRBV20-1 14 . TGCAGTGCTAGAGTAGCAGCTACTAACTATGGCTACACCTTC CSARVAATNYGYTF
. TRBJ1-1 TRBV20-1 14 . TGCAGTGCTAGAGCTCGGGCCCCGAACACTGAAGCTTTCTTT CSARARAPNTEAFF
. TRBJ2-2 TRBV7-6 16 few TGTGCCAGCAGCGGGGCGGGACAGCGGAACACCGGGGAGCTGTTTTTT CASSGAGQRNTGELFF
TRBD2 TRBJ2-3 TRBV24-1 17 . TGTGCCACCAGTGATCCCGGGACTAGCGGGAGGACAGATACGCAGTATTTT CATSDPGTSGRTDTQYF
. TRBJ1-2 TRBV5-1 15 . TGCGCCAGCAGCTTGGATCCGGGGTCGGGCTATGGCTACACCTTC CASSLDPGSGYGYTF
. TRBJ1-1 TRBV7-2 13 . TGTGCCAGCAGCTTAGTTCGGGACGGTGAAGCTTTCTTT CASSLVRDGEAFF